This TCR beta chain was observed in a study of cytomegalovirus exposure and HLA in healthy donors. The PCR was carried out with 60 Vbeta primers and 13 Jbeta primers. Here immunoSEQ multiplex PCR was the method, and the copy in TCRdb shows in-frame clones only, minus some. The repertoire holds about 77,000 clones, around three quarters seen once, with about 7% in the top ten. The ends were cut back, 4 bases at V and 12 bases at J, with 22 bases in the middle. The CDR3 length is 15 residues. Germline assignment: CDR1 LGHNA and CDR2 YSLEER. Study observations and caveats: An analysis done earlier found most TCR beta V segments productive about 87% or about 30% of the time.

On this clone: Its antigen remains unknown.

Specimen: PBMCs. The J gene is TRBJ2-1, the V gene TRBV4-3; D may be TRBD2 (6 bases). This clonotype was sampled from a woman in her thirties or forties in good health and CMV-seronegative. The DNA of the CDR3 is TGCGCCAGCAGCCCCTACGGGGGACCCTCGGCAGTGCAGTTCTTC. Amino acids: CASSPYGGPSAVQFF.